These T cell receptor beta chains were read from a single sample in a study of T cell responses to AZD1222 COVID-19 vaccine. Method: immunoSEQ multiplex PCR; TCRdb's copy keeps in-frame clones and lacks some. The profile shows some 140,000 clones, 85% to 90% of them singletons. This material consisted of peripheral blood, taken on day 0 of AZD1222 vaccination. The source is an adult in good health. Both conserved end residues are part of each CDR3. D genes are given only for firm matches. The size of a clone is reported for some rows only, either as once, few or many, or as a class for expanded clones.

D gene	V gene	clone size	J gene	CDR3 DNA	CDR3 protein
.	TRBV27	.	TRBJ1-5	TGTGCCAGCAGTTTAGCGCCCGAGGGCCGTCAGCCCCAGCATTTT	CASSLAPEGRQPQHF
TRBD1	TRBV6-2/TRBV6-3	.	TRBJ1-6	TGTGCCAGCAGTTCCGGACAGGGCCGGGGTGCTTATAATTCACCCCTCCACTTT	CASSSGQGRGAYNSPLHF
TRBD2	TRBV5-6	.	TRBJ2-6	TGTGCCAGCGGACCTCCGGGGGGGGTCTGGGCCAACGTCCTGACTTTC	CASGPPGGVWANVLTF
.	TRBV27	few	TRBJ1-2	TGTGCCAGCAGTTCCGCCGATAATGGACAGAACTATGGCTACACCTTC	CASSSADNGQNYGYTF
.	TRBV9	.	TRBJ1-4	TGTGCCAGCAGCGTAGGAGAGGCAACTAATGAAAAACTGTTTTTT	CASSVGEATNEKLFF
.	TRBV2	.	TRBJ1-3	TGTGCCAGCGCGTTGGGGACTGCTGGAAACACCATATATTTT	CASALGTAGNTIYF
.	TRBV7-2	once	TRBJ1-1	TGTGCCAGCAGCCCCGGGATCCCCGGGAGCGCGATGAACACTGAAGCTTTCTTT	CASSPGIPGSAMNTEAFF
.	TRBV3-1/TRBV3-2	.	TRBJ1-2	TGTGCCAGCACCAACCGGGGGTGGGCCTATGGCTACACCTTC	CASTNRGWAYGYTF
TRBD1	TRBV11-2	.	TRBJ1-1	TGTGCCAGCAGATTAACAGGGGGCGAAACTGAAGCTTTCTTT	CASRLTGGETEAFF
.	TRBV6-5	.	TRBJ1-1	TGTGCCAGCCTCATAGGGGCCACTGAAGCTTTCTTT	CASLIGATEAFF
.	TRBV6-5	.	TRBJ1-6	TGTGCCAGCAGTTACTACGGTGCCAGCGACTCACCCCTCCACTTT	CASSYYGASDSPLHF
TRBD1	TRBV7-9	.	TRBJ1-2	TGTGCCAGCAGCCAGGTTACAGGGGATGGCTACACCTTC	CASSQVTGDGYTF
.	TRBV4-1	.	TRBJ1-1	TGCGCCAGCAGCCAATTAACAGGGAGTAACGCTGAAGCTTTCTTT	CASSQLTGSNAEAFF
.	TRBV6-5	.	TRBJ1-3	TGTGCCAGCAGAATCGACAGATCCTCTGGAAACACCATATATTTT	CASRIDRSSGNTIYF
TRBD2	TRBV15	.	TRBJ2-5	TGTGCCACCAGCATCGTTAGCGGGAGTCGGGAGACCCAGTACTTC	CATSIVSGSRETQYF
.	TRBV5-1	.	TRBJ1-1	TGCGCCAGCAGCTTGAGTGTTGGAGCGGACACTGAAGCTTTCTTT	CASSLSVGADTEAFF
.	TRBV6-5	.	TRBJ2-1	TGTGCCAGCCAAACCTACAATGAGCAGTTCTTC	CASQTYNEQFF
.	TRBV21-1	.	TRBJ1-2	TGTGCCAGCAGCAACCGGGACCGAAGCTATGGCTACACCTTC	CASSNRDRSYGYTF
.	TRBV6-2/TRBV6-3	.	TRBJ1-3	TGTGCCAGCAGCCCCAGTGGGGGGCGAGGAGGAAACACCATATATTTT	CASSPSGGRGGNTIYF
.	TRBV18	.	TRBJ1-2	TGTGCCAGCTCACCGTCCCGGACAGAAAACTATGGCTACACCTTC	CASSPSRTENYGYTF
.	TRBV5-3	.	TRBJ2-1	TGTGCCAGAAGTCACGCCGGGCCTCACAATGAGCAGTTCTTC	CARSHAGPHNEQFF
.	TRBV6-2/TRBV6-3	.	TRBJ1-5	TGTGCCAGCAGTTACGGGACGGGGAAGGGAGTTGATCAGCCCCAGCATTTT	CASSYGTGKGVDQPQHF
.	TRBV5-8	.	TRBJ1-2	TGTGCCAGCAGCCGGGGGTATGGCTACACCTTC	CASSRGYGYTF
TRBD1	TRBV18	.	TRBJ2-2	TGTGCCAGCTCACCGCGGACAGGGGACACCGGGGAGCTGTTTTTT	CASSPRTGDTGELFF
.	TRBV29-1	.	TRBJ1-2	TGCAGCGCTGAAAGACAAGACCCACTCTATGGCTACACCTTC	CSAERQDPLYGYTF
.	TRBV7-2	.	TRBJ2-1	TGTGCCAGCAGCCCGACTTCCAGAGGTGAGCAGTTCTTC	CASSPTSRGEQFF
.	TRBV4-1	.	TRBJ1-2	TGCGCCAGCAGCCAAAAGGACTCTAACTATGGCTACACCTTC	CASSQKDSNYGYTF
.	TRBV5-4	.	TRBJ1-6	TGTGCCAGCAGCGGCGACCGGGGGCAAAATAGTTCACCCCTCCACTTT	CASSGDRGQNSSPLHF
.	TRBV6-2/TRBV6-3	once	TRBJ1-2	TGTGCCAGCAGCCGACGGACTGGCTACACCTTC	CASSRRTGYTF
TRBD1	TRBV5-4	.	TRBJ1-2	TGTGCCAGCAGCTTGAAGACAGGGGACAACTATGGCTACACCTTC	CASSLKTGDNYGYTF
TRBD1	TRBV15	.	TRBJ1-5	TGTGCCACCAGCAGGGGACAGAGAAATCAGCCCCAGCATTTT	CATSRGQRNQPQHF
.	TRBV27	.	TRBJ1-1	TGTGCCAGCAGTTATTCCGGGACAAGGACTGAAGCTTTCTTT	CASSYSGTRTEAFF
TRBD1	TRBV5-6	.	TRBJ1-5	TGTGCCAGCAGCTTGGGGGACAGGAATCAGCCCCAGCATTTT	CASSLGDRNQPQHF